This paragraph covers one T cell receptor (beta chain) sequence. Trimming took off 6 bases at V and 4 bases at J, with 12 bases between the two ends. The V gene's germline CDR1 is SGHNT and CDR2 YYREEE (reference sequence). CDR3 length: 13 amino acids. The data derive from a study of technical replicates of blood from a handful of donors. Generated by immunoSEQ multiplex PCR, the TCRdb table keeps only in-frame clones and is missing some. The data hold around 60,000 clones, with 75% to 90% observed a single time. This TCR came from a human donor in good health. Some clones in this sample may be carry-over from other donors' samples. The V and J genes are TRBV5-4 and TRBJ2-3; D possibly corresponds to TRBD2 (5 bases). What was sequenced was PBMCs. The CDR3: CASTRDVADTQYF. The CDR3 region has the DNA TGTGCCAGCACGAGGGATGTGGCAGATACGCAGTATTTT.